This note documents a single T cell receptor beta chain sequence. These data belong to a study of monozygotic twins with inflammatory bowel disease. TCRdb re-called the 5' RACE reads and catalogs CDR3 proteins one per entry, DNA excluded. This listing includes over 90,000 distinct CDR3 sequences. The CDR3 loop spans 13 amino acids. The specimen sequenced was blood. The receptor was isolated from a human donor with ulcerative colitis or Crohn's disease, or a healthy co-twin of an affected twin (not recorded which). The V call is TRBV12-3 or TRBV12-4, the J call TRBJ1-1. Here the CDR3 reads CASSFSMNTEAFF.